This T cell receptor (beta chain) appears in the sequencing data of a study of T cell responses to AZD1222 COVID-19 vaccine. About the research overall: Second doses at about 4 or about 12 weeks were pooled. General study points: Donors skewed white British and female; clonal diversity was possibly underestimated.

Assay: immunoSEQ multiplex PCR; the TCRdb copy retains only in-frame clones and omits some. The sample yields 150,000 to 200,000 clones, around 92% seen once. Regarding this clone: Its antigen is not identified.

Germline assignment: CDR1 SGHTA and CDR2 FQGNSA. The length of the CDR3 is 15 residues. V lost 4 bases, J lost 4 bases, and 16 bases lay in between. The chain has TRBV7-2 and TRBJ2-5; tentative D call: TRBD2 (5 bases). This sequence originates from an adult in good health. The specimen was peripheral blood, collected on day 0 of AZD1222 vaccination. CDR3 sequence: CASSSRAGGSETQYF. DNA of the CDR3: TGTGCCAGCAGCTCGAGGGCGGGCGGATCAGAGACCCAGTACTTC.